A single TCR beta chain is shown here with its context. The sample belongs to a study of PD-1 blockade in classical Hodgkin lymphoma. Data came from immunoSEQ multiplex PCR; TCRdb stores just in-frame clones and leaves some out. Of roughly 41,000 clones listed, around 69% are singletons. Regarding time point: cycle 4 day 1 (C4D1), after 6 weeks of nivolumab. Each and every patient relapsed after autologous stem cell transplantation, and patients got differing brentuximab vedotin exposure. CDR1 and CDR2 from the germline V gene are LGHNT and FRNRAP. The length of the CDR3 is 11 residues. Trimming removed 0 bases at V and 19 bases at J, with 10 bases between.

Sequenced material: peripheral blood mononuclear cells (PBMCs), taken before the fourth cycle of nivolumab. This chain joins TRBV12-5 and TRBJ1-6; no definite D call. The sequence derives from a human donor with classical Hodgkin lymphoma. CDR3 amino acids: CASGLVTPDHF. The CDR3 DNA is TGTGCTAGTGGTTTGGTAACCCCAGATCACTTT.